The sequence of this T cell receptor (beta chain) was determined in a study of blood T cell repertoires in COVID-19. V was trimmed by 10 bases and J by 6 bases, leaving 21 bases between them. This CDR3 has 15 amino acids. Germline CDR1 MNHEY, CDR2 SMNVEV (reference sequence). Produced via immunoSEQ multiplex PCR; TCRdb's table is partial and in-frame only. The data contain around 200,000 clones, 70% to 90% of them seen just once; the ten biggest clones take up around 3%. This receptor was obtained from a man between 60 and 75 years old with acute or convalescent COVID-19. The rearrangement links TRBV27 to TRBJ2-2, with D possibly matching TRBD1 (6 bases). Sequencing was carried out using peripheral blood. CDR3 loop: CANVGSTGRAGELFF. CDR3 in DNA: TGTGCCAACGTCGGTTCTACAGGGCGGGCCGGGGAGCTGTTTTTT.